The subject of this entry is one T cell receptor (beta chain). The sample is drawn from a study of T cell changes during pregnancy in multiple sclerosis. Trimming took 7 bases from V and 9 from J, leaving 13 bases between them. From germline, CDR1 is MDHEN and CDR2 SYDVKM. This CDR3 has 12 residues. Libraries were prepared by immunoSEQ multiplex PCR; TCRdb keeps only in-frame clonotypes and omits some of them. The sample lists over 85,000 clones; roughly 91% were seen once. This clonotype was sampled from a female donor in good health, enrolled as a control in a pregnancy study. The rearrangement joins TRBV28 to TRBJ2-1; D may be TRBD1 (6 bases). The sample here was peripheral blood, taken after pregnancy. This CDR3 reads CASTRGGGEQFF. In DNA form, the CDR3 reads TGTGCCAGCACCCGAGGGGGTGGTGAGCAGTTCTTC.